This T cell receptor (beta chain) was profiled in a study of CD8 T cells in ankylosing spondylitis. The study, taken as a whole, reports: Several of the motif variants were reported before in synovial fluid and blood from reactive arthritis. Peripheral blood held disease-linked clones only at relatively low frequency, and these were CD8+. Reportedly, significant enrichment of disease-linked clones occurred in matched ankylosing spondylitis synovial fluid. A TCR beta motif made of several highly homologous variants seemed typical of ankylosing spondylitis blood.

MiXCR, applied by TCRdb to the 5' RACE reads, yields one record per CDR3 protein. The repertoire holds 250,000 to 350,000 distinct CDR3 sequences, with less than 25% as singletons. This clonotype was picked up many times. The antigen is undetermined. Trimming stripped 4 bases from V and 2 bases from J, with 7 bases between. The CDR3 extends over 13 amino acids. Germline V gene sequence: CDR1 SGHRS, CDR2 YFSETQ. The receptor comes from a female donor with ankylosing spondylitis or in good health (not recorded which). Sequencing was done on a sample of blood, either unsorted or a sorted T cell fraction (not recorded which). The chain has TRBV5-1 and TRBJ2-1; D may be TRBD2 (5 bases). The CDR3 DNA reads as TGCGCCAGCAGCCCCGGGACCTACAATGAGCAGTTCTTC. It codes for CASSPGTYNEQFF.